A selection of T cell receptor beta chains follows, all from one sample in a study of blood T cell repertoires in COVID-19. Repertoires were generated with immunoSEQ multiplex PCR, while TCRdb's copy carries only in-frame clones and drops some. The table lists approximately 200,000 clones, approximately 90% of them singletons. Sequenced input: peripheral blood. The receptors stem from a man between 25 and 39 years old with COVID-19, enrolled during active disease. Each CDR3 is given with its conserved first and last residue. Each record gives: V gene, J gene, D gene, clone size, CDR3 protein, CDR3 DNA. D genes are given only for firm matches. Only some rows state a clone size, as once, few, many or a class for expanded clones.

v_call: TRBV19
j_call: TRBJ1-5
d_call: TRBD1
clone_size: NA
cdr3_aa: CAGGQDSNQPQHF
cdr3_nt: TGTGCCGGGGGACAGGACTCCAATCAGCCCCAGCATTTT

v_call: TRBV9
j_call: TRBJ2-1
d_call: TRBD2
clone_size: NA
cdr3_aa: CASSVVPAGGNNEQFF
cdr3_nt: TGTGCCAGCAGCGTAGTCCCTGCGGGAGGGAACAATGAGCAGTTCTTC

v_call: TRBV19
j_call: TRBJ2-7
d_call: NA
clone_size: NA
cdr3_aa: CASSIRSGASYEQYF
cdr3_nt: TGTGCCAGTAGTATTCGATCTGGGGCATCCTACGAGCAGTACTTC

v_call: TRBV7-2
j_call: TRBJ2-3
d_call: TRBD2
clone_size: NA
cdr3_aa: CASSSPTSPDTQYF
cdr3_nt: TGTGCCAGCAGCTCCCCGACTAGCCCAGATACGCAGTATTTT

v_call: TRBV28
j_call: TRBJ1-6
d_call: NA
clone_size: once
cdr3_aa: CASTQNNSPLHF
cdr3_nt: TGTGCCAGCACACAGAATAATTCACCCCTCCACTTT

v_call: TRBV5-6
j_call: TRBJ1-3
d_call: NA
clone_size: NA
cdr3_aa: CASSLPGLGNTIYF
cdr3_nt: TGTGCCAGCAGCTTGCCCGGGTTAGGAAACACCATATATTTT

v_call: TRBV7-2
j_call: TRBJ2-7
d_call: TRBD2
clone_size: NA
cdr3_aa: CASSYSGSATYEQYF
cdr3_nt: TGTGCCAGCAGCTATAGCGGGAGTGCTACCTACGAGCAGTACTTC

v_call: TRBV18
j_call: TRBJ2-5
d_call: TRBD1
clone_size: NA
cdr3_aa: CASSLGQGRKETQYF
cdr3_nt: TGTGCCAGCTCACTTGGACAGGGGAGGAAAGAGACCCAGTACTTC

v_call: TRBV9
j_call: TRBJ1-2
d_call: NA
clone_size: NA
cdr3_aa: CASSVTSGVDYGYTF
cdr3_nt: TGTGCCAGCAGCGTGACTTCAGGGGTAGACTATGGCTACACCTTC

v_call: TRBV5-8
j_call: TRBJ1-5
d_call: NA
clone_size: NA
cdr3_aa: CASSLYSLNQPQHF
cdr3_nt: TGTGCCAGCAGCTTGTACAGCCTCAATCAGCCCCAGCATTTT

v_call: TRBV5-4
j_call: TRBJ2-1
d_call: TRBD2
clone_size: NA
cdr3_aa: CASSRIAGGPPIYNEQFF
cdr3_nt: TGTGCCAGCAGCCGAATAGCGGGAGGGCCGCCAATCTACAATGAGCAGTTCTTC

v_call: TRBV5-5
j_call: TRBJ2-1
d_call: TRBD2
clone_size: NA
cdr3_aa: CASSFSSGGAYNEQFF
cdr3_nt: TGTGCCAGCAGCTTCTCTAGCGGGGGGGCCTACAATGAGCAGTTCTTC

v_call: TRBV12-5
j_call: TRBJ2-3
d_call: NA
clone_size: NA
cdr3_aa: CASGLGLGENTQYF
cdr3_nt: TGTGCTAGTGGTTTGGGCTTGGGAGAAAATACGCAGTATTTT

v_call: TRBV7-3
j_call: TRBJ2-7
d_call: NA
clone_size: NA
cdr3_aa: CASSSTYEQYF
cdr3_nt: TGTGCCAGCAGCTCCACCTACGAGCAGTACTTC

v_call: TRBV7-9
j_call: TRBJ2-3
d_call: TRBD2
clone_size: NA
cdr3_aa: CASSLMAGGTTSTDTQYF
cdr3_nt: TGTGCCAGCAGCTTAATGGCGGGGGGTACGACTAGCACAGATACGCAGTATTTT

v_call: TRBV21-1
j_call: TRBJ2-3
d_call: NA
clone_size: NA
cdr3_aa: CASSKLPGASTDTQYF
cdr3_nt: TGTGCCAGCAGCAAACTTCCAGGGGCGAGCACAGATACGCAGTATTTT

v_call: TRBV27
j_call: TRBJ1-4
d_call: NA
clone_size: NA
cdr3_aa: CASSFGGWSEKLFF
cdr3_nt: TGTGCCAGCAGTTTTGGCGGGTGGAGCGAAAAACTGTTTTTT

v_call: TRBV12-3/TRBV12-4
j_call: TRBJ2-7
d_call: TRBD1
clone_size: NA
cdr3_aa: CASSSGFRDRDF
cdr3_nt: TGTGCCAGCAGTTCCGGGTTCCGGGACAGGGACTTC

v_call: TRBV5-4
j_call: TRBJ1-2
d_call: NA
clone_size: NA
cdr3_aa: CASSFDKNYGYTF
cdr3_nt: TGTGCCAGCAGTTTTGACAAAAACTATGGCTACACCTTC

v_call: TRBV7-8
j_call: TRBJ1-5
d_call: TRBD1
clone_size: NA
cdr3_aa: CASSLTTSGGLSNQPQHF
cdr3_nt: TGTGCCAGCAGCCTTACCACCTCAGGGGGCCTTAGCAATCAGCCCCAGCATTTT

v_call: TRBV6-2/TRBV6-3
j_call: TRBJ2-7
d_call: NA
clone_size: NA
cdr3_aa: CASSYKPQLDYEQYF
cdr3_nt: TGTGCCAGCAGTTACAAGCCGCAGCTAGACTACGAGCAGTACTTC

v_call: TRBV7-2
j_call: TRBJ2-7
d_call: TRBD2
clone_size: NA
cdr3_aa: CASSLTGTSPLEQYF
cdr3_nt: TGTGCCAGCAGCTTGACCGGGACTAGCCCTCTCGAGCAGTACTTC

v_call: TRBV5-8
j_call: TRBJ2-1
d_call: TRBD2
clone_size: NA
cdr3_aa: CASSPWGGRNEQFF
cdr3_nt: TGTGCCAGCAGCCCTTGGGGGGGAAGGAATGAGCAGTTCTTC

v_call: TRBV7-2
j_call: TRBJ1-5
d_call: TRBD1
clone_size: NA
cdr3_aa: CASRTGGGNQPQHF
cdr3_nt: TGTGCCAGCAGGACAGGGGGCGGCAATCAGCCCCAGCATTTT

v_call: TRBV21-1
j_call: TRBJ2-5
d_call: NA
clone_size: NA
cdr3_aa: CASSSSGTGGVETQYF
cdr3_nt: TGTGCCAGCAGCTCTTCCGGGACAGGGGGCGTAGAGACCCAGTACTTC

v_call: TRBV7-8
j_call: TRBJ1-2
d_call: TRBD1
clone_size: NA
cdr3_aa: CASSLKQGAFGYTF
cdr3_nt: TGTGCCAGCAGCCTCAAACAGGGGGCGTTTGGCTACACCTTC

v_call: TRBV2
j_call: TRBJ2-4
d_call: TRBD1
clone_size: NA
cdr3_aa: CASSGNRGNIQYF
cdr3_nt: TGTGCCAGCAGTGGGAACAGGGGGAACATTCAGTACTTC

v_call: TRBV19
j_call: TRBJ2-5
d_call: NA
clone_size: NA
cdr3_aa: CASSIRGGGMETQYF
cdr3_nt: TGTGCCAGTAGTATACGAGGGGGCGGGATGGAGACCCAGTACTTC

v_call: TRBV5-1
j_call: TRBJ2-5
d_call: TRBD1
clone_size: NA
cdr3_aa: CASSFQGQGIETQYF
cdr3_nt: TGCGCCAGCAGCTTTCAGGGACAGGGGATAGAGACCCAGTACTTC

v_call: TRBV5-1
j_call: TRBJ1-2
d_call: TRBD1
clone_size: NA
cdr3_aa: CASRAGTGDGYTF
cdr3_nt: TGCGCCAGCAGGGCCGGGACAGGGGATGGCTACACCTTC

v_call: TRBV9
j_call: TRBJ1-1
d_call: NA
clone_size: NA
cdr3_aa: CASTRGGSASTEAFF
cdr3_nt: TGTGCCAGCACCCGCGGCGGTTCGGCCTCCACTGAAGCTTTCTTT

v_call: TRBV5-6
j_call: TRBJ1-2
d_call: TRBD1
clone_size: NA
cdr3_aa: CASSHRDRGGSYTF
cdr3_nt: TGTGCCAGCAGTCACCGGGACAGGGGCGGGAGCTACACCTTC

v_call: TRBV7-6
j_call: TRBJ2-5
d_call: TRBD2
clone_size: NA
cdr3_aa: CASSLAPSGVQETQYF
cdr3_nt: TGTGCCAGCAGCTTAGCGCCTAGCGGGGTCCAAGAGACCCAGTACTTC

v_call: TRBV19
j_call: TRBJ1-2
d_call: TRBD1
clone_size: once
cdr3_aa: CASGVLDRGYGYTF
cdr3_nt: TGTGCCAGTGGTGTCCTGGACAGGGGGTATGGCTACACCTTC

v_call: TRBV2
j_call: TRBJ2-3
d_call: NA
clone_size: NA
cdr3_aa: CASSGWAQISDTQYF
cdr3_nt: TGTGCCAGCAGCGGATGGGCCCAAATATCAGATACGCAGTATTTT

v_call: TRBV7-9
j_call: TRBJ2-1
d_call: NA
clone_size: NA
cdr3_aa: CASSFDRSTYNEQFF
cdr3_nt: TGTGCCAGCAGCTTCGACAGGTCAACCTACAATGAGCAGTTCTTC

v_call: TRBV27
j_call: TRBJ2-5
d_call: TRBD1
clone_size: NA
cdr3_aa: CASCSRTGVETQYF
cdr3_nt: TGTGCCAGTTGTTCGAGGACAGGGGTGGAGACCCAGTACTTC

v_call: TRBV20-1
j_call: TRBJ2-7
d_call: NA
clone_size: NA
cdr3_aa: CSASLIRRGEQYF
cdr3_nt: TGCAGTGCTAGTCTCATTCGAAGGGGCGAGCAGTACTTC

v_call: TRBV2
j_call: TRBJ2-7
d_call: TRBD1
clone_size: NA
cdr3_aa: CASSRDREYEQYF
cdr3_nt: TGTGCCAGCAGCCGGGACAGGGAATACGAGCAGTACTTC

v_call: TRBV7-3
j_call: TRBJ1-2
d_call: NA
clone_size: once
cdr3_aa: CASSLTPGSHYGYTF
cdr3_nt: TGTGCCAGCAGCTTAACCCCAGGGTCCCACTATGGCTACACCTTC

v_call: TRBV10-3
j_call: TRBJ2-7
d_call: NA
clone_size: NA
cdr3_aa: CAISEQLRSRVSYEQYF
cdr3_nt: TGTGCCATCAGTGAGCAGTTGCGGTCCCGGGTAAGCTACGAGCAGTACTTC

v_call: TRBV2
j_call: TRBJ2-2
d_call: NA
clone_size: few
cdr3_aa: CASSVRGIWGELFF
cdr3_nt: TGTGCCAGCAGTGTTCGAGGGATCTGGGGGGAGCTGTTTTTT

v_call: TRBV27
j_call: TRBJ2-7
d_call: TRBD1
clone_size: NA
cdr3_aa: CASSLGQGAYEQYF
cdr3_nt: TGTGCCAGCAGTTTAGGACAGGGGGCGTACGAGCAGTACTTC

v_call: TRBV6-6
j_call: TRBJ1-1
d_call: NA
clone_size: NA
cdr3_aa: CAHGGGGTEAFF
cdr3_nt: TGTGCCCACGGCGGGGGAGGCACTGAAGCTTTCTTT

v_call: TRBV6-5
j_call: TRBJ2-7
d_call: TRBD1
clone_size: NA
cdr3_aa: CASSYSTGTVSYEQYF
cdr3_nt: TGTGCCAGCAGTTACTCTACTGGGACAGTGTCCTACGAGCAGTACTTC

v_call: TRBV4-1
j_call: TRBJ2-7
d_call: NA
clone_size: NA
cdr3_aa: CASSQGGSPSYEQYF
cdr3_nt: TGCGCCAGCAGCCAAGGGGGCAGTCCCTCCTACGAGCAGTACTTC

v_call: TRBV2
j_call: TRBJ1-1
d_call: NA
clone_size: NA
cdr3_aa: CARQDTSNTEAFF
cdr3_nt: TGTGCCAGACAAGACACTTCGAACACTGAAGCTTTCTTT

v_call: TRBV19
j_call: TRBJ2-1
d_call: NA
clone_size: NA
cdr3_aa: CASSGGAANEPNEQFF
cdr3_nt: TGTGCCAGTAGTGGTGGGGCAGCTAATGAACCCAATGAGCAGTTCTTC

v_call: TRBV5-8
j_call: TRBJ2-3
d_call: NA
clone_size: NA
cdr3_aa: CASSLLQSDTQYF
cdr3_nt: TGTGCCAGCAGCTTATTACAATCAGATACGCAGTATTTT

v_call: TRBV19
j_call: TRBJ1-2
d_call: TRBD1
clone_size: NA
cdr3_aa: CASSILPGQGELNYGYTF
cdr3_nt: TGTGCCAGTAGTATACTACCGGGACAGGGCGAACTGAACTATGGCTACACCTTC